This TCR beta chain originates from a study of cytomegalovirus exposure and HLA in healthy donors (dated by TCRdb to about 2017). Some background on the complete study: An earlier analysis of a few hundred of the donors reported about 300 Gb of sequence data and approximately 120 million unique TCR beta sequences obtained from approximately 180 million T cells. An early release covering 500 to 750 HLA-typed donors comprised around 300 gigabases of sequencing data and some 79 million unique TCR sequences. The genetic ancestry cluster associated with self-reported Caucasian donors included 80% to 90% of the 398 genotyped donors. The study aimed to test whether signatures of past pathogen exposure could be identified by cataloging public T cell receptors. Using immunosequencing, the study profiled T cell repertoires from around 670 subjects and related those repertoires to cytomegalovirus serostatus. Besides the first cohort of around 670 subjects, a separate validation cohort made up of 90 to 150 different subjects was used. High-throughput TCR immunosequencing, statistical association of individual TCRs with disease status, and machine learning were combined to predict cytomegalovirus infection status. A later analysis re-analyzed previously published TCR beta repertoires from 550 to 700 donors and added high-resolution HLA genotyping to study TCR occurrence patterns. Rather than drawing on any new phenotypic data, the later analysis identified candidate immune exposures from TCR beta sequences and the way those sequences occurred across donors. An earlier analysis of several hundred of the donors applied high-throughput TCR beta sequencing to assess whether each TCR beta V gene segment acted as functional or pseudogenic. Donor age, sex, ethnicity and CMV serostatus were compiled together with the repertoire data. A later genetic analysis took genome-wide SNP genotypes for 398 of the 666 donors and used that subset as a discovery cohort. Every discovery cohort repertoire had been produced on one sequencing platform. HLA typing covered class I and class II loci at four-digit resolution. The number of donors typed differed by locus, with about 629-630 for A, B, C, DRB1 and DQB1, 522 for DQA1, over 600 for DPA1, and 400 to 490 for DPB1. Because of strong linkage in the cohort, four or five DR-DQ haplotypes were treated as single units for association and clustering. Among under 450 genotyped donors of the cohort, an average of about 240,000 unique TCR beta nucleotide sequences were sequenced per donor, around a sixth of them non-productive. What the study reported, not specific to this receptor: According to a later analysis, parvovirus B19, influenza, CMV and Epstein-Barr virus appeared linked to several top co-occurrence clusters. The cohort was sequenced for TCR beta chains only, and without alpha or paired-chain data the features that could be detected were limited. A further reported finding was that TCR beta sequences accurately predicted the HLA-A and HLA-B alleles for most subjects in the first cohort. Because counts were too low, 15 or so rarely observed V segments, including chromosome 9 orphons, were excluded from the earlier analysis of several hundred of the donors. Correlated functional status among segregating V segments might be attributable to linkage disequilibrium, but an unknown experimental factor could not be ruled out. In a later analysis, HLA-associated TCR beta chains were found to be more clonally expanded and to have lower generation probabilities than equally common non-associated chains. The only immune exposure information available for the cohort was CMV serostatus. Roughly uniform sequencing depth across donors was assumed in presence/absence analyses, although this assumption may not hold. V-gene and J-gene trimming of TCR beta chains was associated with a missense DCLRE1C variant in a later genetic analysis, and the association was replicated in an independent cohort. Most TCR sequences were observed very rarely across donors, whereas some public TCRs were present in many individuals. At a false discovery rate of 0.05, a later analysis linked around 17,000 TCR beta sequences to specific HLA alleles. The sequencing pipeline was judged likely to have produced a cluster of highly shared sequence variants as a technical artifact. A few of the identified cytomegalovirus-associated TCR beta chains were confirmed in vitro to be specific for cytomegalovirus antigens. An earlier analysis of 587 of the donors showed that most TCR beta V segments appeared in productive rearrangements either about 90% or about 30% of the time, which broadly matched IMGT annotations. Most CMV-associated TCR beta chains appeared to be HLA-restricted in a later analysis, and the HLA associations seemed to be driven largely by CMV exposure. The classifier was reported to diagnose cytomegalovirus status with high specificity and sensitivity in both the original cohort and the validation cohort. According to a later genetic analysis, donors in an Asian-associated ancestry cluster had fewer N-insertions in productive TCRs than the roughly 700-donor mean. Some IMGT-functional V segments, including TRBV6-2 and TRBV6-3, could not be told apart with the 87-base-pair reads, so those segments were excluded. Because HLA typing was missing for some donors at each locus, association tests included only the typed subset. Strong co-occurrence of HLA alleles, especially DR and DQ, made assigning TCR associations to individual alleles difficult. The authors suggested that the approach could potentially be generalized to other disease states and immunological phenotypes. In a later analysis, TCR association rates were found to vary across HLA loci, with the most associated TCRs seen for DRB1 alleles and the fewest for HLA-C alleles. The study listed 150 to 200 TCR beta chains as associated with cytomegalovirus.

Its CDR3 holds 12 amino acids, cysteine through phenylalanine. Left in the record is the CDR3 DNA by itself, 36 bases read in frame from the first base. CDR1 MNHNY and CDR2 SVGAGI are derived from the germline V gene (reference sequence). Cut back by 0 bases and 7 bases, the V and J ends lie 6 bases apart. Library prep was done by the immunoSEQ multiplex PCR assay. A mixture of 60 forward primers for TCR Vbeta segments and 13 reverse primers for TCR Jbeta segments was used in the multiplex PCR. The CDR3 region of rearranged TCR beta genes was amplified from genomic DNA with a multiplex PCR assay. On the Illumina HiSeq System, the amplified TCR beta libraries were sequenced as 87-base-pair reads. On the authors' methods: A later analysis counted tens of millions of unique TCR beta chains across the 650 to 700 repertoires, and about 10 million of these chains were shared by at least two donors. Raw reads were error-corrected and collapsed into unique sequences by a nearest-neighbor algorithm in which closely related sequences were merged to remove PCR and sequencing errors. V, D and J gene segments were assigned by aligning CDR3 sequences to IMGT reference sequences. For a sequence to be retained, a match of at least six nucleotides was required to both a V gene segment and a J gene segment. A rearrangement counted as productive if the CDR3 had no stop codons and remained in frame with V and J, and every other rearrangement counted as non-productive. Following IMGT convention, CDR3 was defined as the stretch from the second conserved V-encoded cysteine up to the conserved J-encoded phenylalanine. The earlier analysis of 500 to 750 of the donors excluded any sequence lacking an unambiguous match to a single V gene segment. In an earlier analysis of 450 to 750 of the donors, a V segment was called functional when productive rearrangements were above 56.7%, and segregating when the standard deviation between donors exceeded 5%. A statistical classification framework was developed to diagnose cytomegalovirus status using the catalog of TCR beta chain sequences. In a later analysis, TCR nucleotide sequences were compared against IMGT/GENE-DB human TR gene sequences so that V and J genes could be assigned. A later analysis assigned CDR3 sequences and most-parsimonious VDJ recombination scenarios with the TCRdist pipeline. In a later analysis, each TCR beta chain was defined by its CDR3 amino acid sequence together with its V-gene family, and reads without a unique V-gene family were excluded. In a later analysis, fewer than 650 highly shared, low-generation-probability nucleotide sequences were removed to address suspected cross-contamination and a sequencing artifact. In a later analysis, a clonal expansion index was calculated for each public chain from normalized within-repertoire ranks of inferred template counts. In a later analysis, generation probabilities were computed using a VDJ recombination model fitted to out-of-frame rearrangements, and the results were checked against IGoR. In a later analysis, TCR-TCR, TCR-HLA and TCR-CMV co-occurrence was scored with hypergeometric tests, and a repertoire-size bias correction was applied to TCR pairs. To estimate false discovery rates, a later analysis permuted the HLA or CMV assignments 20 times. In a later analysis, co-occurring TCRs were grouped with DBSCAN, and TCRdist sequence similarity was added when clustering was performed within HLA-allele-positive subsets. Repertoires with fewer than 30,000 or more than 120,000 public chains were left out of co-occurrence clustering, as were a handful of repertoires with anomalous nucleotide sharing. TCRdb retrieved this table from immuneACCESS and kept in-frame rearrangements only. Not all clones are present; in checked studies, unresolved V genes account for under half, and no reason is known for the remainder. The V and J calls and clone size come from that table; D and trimming were worked out from the DNA. The sample data list 100,000 or so clones, and 80% to 90% of these were observed just once. 1.2% of the sample is in the top ten clones.

The cohort was made up of under 800 healthy bone marrow donors. At the time of sampling, all cohort members were nominally healthy, though unrecorded immune exposures were likely present. The donor was CMV seronegative and belonged to the group of more than 300 seronegative cohort members. A peripheral blood sample was provided by each donor, and peripheral blood mononuclear cells were used for TCR beta sequencing. The Qiagen DNeasy Blood Extraction Kit was used to extract genomic DNA from the blood cell samples. For this clone: Its cognate antigen has yet to be identified. No base qualities exist here, and no much larger clone lies one base off it.

Recombination connected TRBV6-6 to TRBJ1-2; too little of a D gene remains to name it. Sequenced: PBMCs. The origin of this receptor is a woman aged 18-29 years in good health and CMV-seronegative. The CDR3 reads CASSYSVGGYTF. The DNA sequence is given as TGTGCCAGCAGTTACTCAGTCGGTGGCTACACCTTC.